This TCR beta chain was observed in a study of beta chain features in type 1 diabetes. Across the study: Comparable age, gender and cell yields were observed in patients relative to healthy donors. Study outcomes and limitations: Shorter templates might be favored by PCR, equally in patients and controls. Because the template was cDNA, high-expressing cells might be over-represented. Patients with Type 1 diabetes showed moderately but significantly shorter TCRB CDR3s in all four CD4+ subsets.

A word on this clone: Its antigen remains unidentified.

CDR3 size: 15 residues. Looked up from germline, CDR1 is KGHSH and CDR2 is LQKENI. V was pared by 3 bases and J by 0 bases, with 6 bases between. Expressed TCRB transcripts got sequenced, as all isolated RNA was reverse transcribed. Profiled with immunoSEQ multiplex PCR; TCRdb holds only in-frame clones, not every one. The data show a few hundred thousand clones, with approximately 14% seen just once and about 0.015% held by the top ten. This clonotype was obtained from a man in his thirties or forties with type 1 diabetes. The sequencing sample was made of naive CD4+ T cells from blood. The V gene is TRBV18, the J gene TRBJ2-6; unclear D gene. DNA of the CDR3: TGTGCCAGCTCACCCCCCAGCTCTGGGGCCAACGTCCTGACTTTC. It codes for CASSPPSSGANVLTF.